This T cell receptor beta chain was obtained from a study of blood T cell repertoires in COVID-19. About the study: PBMCs, B-cell-depleted T cells, or T cells provided the cDNA or gDNA that made up the material.

Clinical history as reported by participants underpinned cohort assignment. From germline, CDR1 is LNHDA and CDR2 SQIVND (reference sequence). Trimming took 4 bases from V and 6 from J, leaving 19 bases between them. The CDR3 totals 16 residues. As processed by the authors: How many nucleated cells were present was estimated from reference gene primer amplification. Profiled with immunoSEQ multiplex PCR; TCRdb holds only in-frame clones, not every one. V, J and clone size reflect that table, while D and trimming were determined from the DNA. The sample shows under 300,000 clones, 70% to 90% of them seen only once.

The sequence derives from a woman in her forties with acute COVID-19. The sample taken for sequencing was PBMCs or T cells enriched from blood (not recorded which). The genes are TRBV19 and TRBJ2-1; D is unclear. CDR3: CASSTRTKRTSNEQFF. CDR3 nucleotides: TGTGCCAGTAGTACCCGAACTAAGAGAACTTCCAATGAGCAGTTCTTC.